These 24 T cell receptor beta chains were sequenced from one sample in a study of cytomegalovirus exposure and HLA in healthy donors. PCR employed 60 Vbeta and 13 Jbeta primers. Sequencing used immunoSEQ multiplex PCR; TCRdb keeps in-frame clones, though not all of them. The repertoire shows around 75,000 clones; the top ten hold less than 6%. Sequencing input: PBMCs. The receptors derive from a man aged 40-50 years in good health and CMV-seronegative.

J is TRBJ2-1 and V is TRBV9; weak D call: TRBD1 (6 bases). The germline gives CDR1 SGDLS, CDR2 YYNGEE. The V and J ends lost 0 bases and 6 bases respectively, with 16 bases between them. The CDR3 totals 16 residues. Written as DNA, the CDR3 is TGTGCCAGCAGCGTAGATGTTGGGGGCCCCCGCAATGAGCAGTTCTTC. Translation gives CASSVDVGGPRNEQFF.

The rearrangement links TRBV5-1 to TRBJ2-5, with D maybe TRBD2 (5 bases). V lost 0 bases, J lost 4 bases, and 13 bases lay in between. CDR3 length: 15 amino acids. Germline CDR1 reads SGHRS; CDR2 reads YFSETQ. The CDR3 sequence is CASSLVGSLGETQYF. The CDR3 coding sequence is TGCGCCAGCAGCTTGGTTGGGAGCCTAGGAGAGACCCAGTACTTC.

The rearrangement uses TRBV4-2 and TRBJ2-7; D may be TRBD1 (5 bases). This CDR3 comprises 16 residues. CDR1 is LGHNA, CDR2 YNFKEQ, per germline. Trimming removed 0 bases at V and 6 bases at J, with 18 bases between. The DNA of the CDR3 is TGTGCCAGCAGCCAAGACCTCGGGCAGGGTCATCCCGAGCAGTACTTC. This codes for CASSQDLGQGHPEQYF.

This sequence joins TRBV18 and TRBJ2-2; 7 bases align to TRBD1. Germline V CDR1 and CDR2: KGHSH, LQKENI. The CDR3 runs 16 residues. Losses at the gene ends were 6 bases for V and 5 bases for J; bases not matched to a gene: 12. The CDR3 reads CASSQNDRARTGELFF. CDR3 in DNA: TGTGCCAGCTCCCAAAACGACAGGGCGAGGACCGGGGAGCTGTTTTTT.

The chain combines TRBV9 with TRBJ2-1, with D possibly being TRBD1 (6 bases). Germline CDR1 SGDLS, CDR2 YYNGEE. CDR3 length: 15 amino acids. V was pared by 0 bases and J by 3 bases, with 10 bases between. CDR3 protein: CASSVGQGFYNEQFF. Here the CDR3 DNA reads TGTGCCAGCAGCGTAGGTCAGGGGTTCTACAATGAGCAGTTCTTC.

The chain has TRBV27 and TRBJ2-1; maybe TRBD2 (7 bases). V dropped 6 bases and J dropped 8 bases, with 20 bases sitting between them. Germline loops: CDR1 MNHEY, CDR2 SMNVEV (reference sequence). There are 15 residues in the CDR3. DNA of the CDR3: TGTGCCAGCAGATGGGGGGGGGCCATCGGCGATGAGCAGTTCTTC. Encoded protein: CASRWGGAIGDEQFF.

The V and J genes are TRBV5-6 and TRBJ2-3, with TRBD2 identical over 7 bases. The CDR3 extends over 17 amino acids. The ends lost 2 bases at V and 0 bases at J; junction bases unmatched: 9. Germline loops: CDR1 SGHDT, CDR2 YYEEEE. CDR3 sequence: CASSFWNRGVSTDTQYF. The DNA for the CDR3 is TGTGCCAGCAGCTTCTGGAATCGGGGGGTTAGCACAGATACGCAGTATTTT.

The CDR3 sequence is CASSQVSSRGETQYF. For the CDR3, the DNA is TGTGCCAGCAGCCAAGTATCGTCTAGAGGAGAGACCCAGTACTTC. This chain uses TRBV4-2 with TRBJ2-5; D not resolved. The CDR3 sequence is 15 residues long. V was shortened by 1 base and J by 4 bases, with 13 bases between the two germline ends. CDR1 LGHNA and CDR2 YNFKEQ come from the germline V gene.

The gene calls are TRBV28 and TRBJ2-2; D remains unclear. CDR1 and CDR2 from the germline V gene are MDHEN and SYDVKM. V lost 6 bases and J lost 6, with 8 bases in between. The CDR3 extends over 12 amino acids. In nucleotides, the CDR3 is TGTGCCAGCAGCCCCTTTTCCGGGGAGCTGTTTTTT. This sequence encodes CASSPFSGELFF.

Comments on this clone: The junction does not match germline at one end; this may be a read error. The chain is built from TRBV7-2 and TRBJ2-3; 7 nucleotides line up with TRBD2. Germline V gene sequence: CDR1 SGHTA, CDR2 FQGNSA. The CDR3 has 13 amino acids. The CDR3 region has the DNA TGTGCCAGCAGCTTACGTATGCGGGAGTCCTTTGATTTT. Its protein is CASSLRMRESFDF.

The CDR3 sequence is CASSPGTSTRIQYF. CDR3 nucleotides: TGTGCCAGCAGCCCGGGGACTAGCACTCGCATTCAGTACTTC. This chain links TRBV7-2 with TRBJ2-4, with 9 bases lining up with TRBD2. V lost 5 bases, J lost 9 bases, and 8 bases stayed unmatched. The germline V gene encodes CDR1 SGHTA and CDR2 FQGNSA. This CDR3 has 14 amino acids.

The chain uses TRBV11-2 and TRBJ2-3, with TRBD2 matching over 7 bases. CDR1 and CDR2 from the germline V gene are SGHAT and FQNNGV. The V segment lost 7 bases and the J segment 3 bases; nucleotides outside the gene matches: 13. The CDR3 is made up of 16 amino acids. The CDR3 DNA reads TGTGCCAGCATTAAGCTTCGCGGGAGAACTACAGATACGCAGTATTTT. Protein sequence: CASIKLRGRTTDTQYF.

The rearrangement uses TRBV6-5 and TRBJ2-2, with TRBD1 identical over 9 bases. The J segment lost 4 bases and the V segment lost 7 bases, leaving 7 bases of the junction unmatched. CDR3 size: 15 residues. Germline V gene lookup returns CDR1 MNHEY and CDR2 SVGAGI. CDR3 nucleotide sequence: TGTGCCAGCATGAGGGGGACAGGGACCACCGGGGAGCTGTTTTTT. This encodes CASMRGTGTTGELFF.

The gene calls are TRBV4-1 and TRBJ1-2, with 7 bases fitting TRBD1. CDR3 length: 17 residues. The trim removed 4 bases at V and 6 bases at J, leaving 17 bases unmatched. Germline V gives CDR1 MGHRA, CDR2 YSYEKL. CDR3 region: CASSPDRRQYDANGYTF. The CDR3 DNA reads as TGCGCCAGCAGCCCGGACAGGAGGCAGTATGATGCTAATGGCTACACCTTC.

The V gene is TRBV19, the J gene TRBJ2-7, with 8 bases lining up with TRBD1. CDR1 LNHDA and CDR2 SQIVND come from the germline V gene (reference sequence). V trimming: 5 bases; J trimming: 3 bases; junction bases outside the gene matches: 6. CDR3 length equals 14 residues. The CDR3 region has the DNA TGTGCCAGTAGTCCATACGGACAGGGCTACGAGCAGTACTTC. It translates to CASSPYGQGYEQYF.

The J gene is TRBJ2-7, the V gene TRBV30, with D unclear. CDR3 length: 13 residues. V was clipped by 1 base and J by 5 bases, with 12 bases between them. Germline V lookup: CDR1 GTSNPN, CDR2 SVGIG (reference sequence). DNA of the CDR3: TGTGCCTGGAGTGCCAGCAGGATCCACGAGCAGTACTTC. This sequence encodes CAWSASRIHEQYF. Full variable domain (outside the CDR3, taken from reference TRBV30 and TRBJ2-7): SQTIHQWPATLVQPVGSPLSLECTVEGTSNPNLYWYRQAAGRGLQLLFYSVGIGQISSEVPQNLSASRPQDRQFILSSKKLLLSDSGFYLCAWSASRIHEQYFGPGTRLTVT.

This chain connects TRBV4-3 to TRBJ1-2; weak D call: TRBD1 (6 bases). The CDR3 has 15 residues. Germline values: CDR1 LGHNA, CDR2 YSLEER. The V gene lost 4 bases and the J gene lost 5 bases, with 17 bases spanning the gap. CDR3 DNA: TGCGCCAGCAGCCCCAGGGGCTACCCGGGATATGGCTACACCTTC. Translation gives CASSPRGYPGYGYTF.

The chain has TRBV30 and TRBJ2-1, with 10 nucleotides matching TRBD2. V lost 5 bases, J lost 10 bases, and 2 bases stayed unmatched. The CDR3 runs 11 residues. Germline CDR1 reads GTSNPN; CDR2 reads SVGIG (reference sequence). The CDR3 region is CAWGSGGEQFF. As DNA, the CDR3 is TGTGCCTGGGGTAGCGGGGGGGAGCAGTTCTTC.

V gene TRBV5-4 combines with J gene TRBJ2-5, with 10 bases that match TRBD2. In germline, CDR1 is SGHNT, CDR2 YYREEE (reference sequence). Trimming cost V 3 bases and J 1 base; bases outside gene matches: 12. CDR3 size: 18 residues. The CDR3 loop reads CASSSGASGRRAQETQYF. DNA of the CDR3: TGTGCCAGCAGCTCGGGGGCTAGCGGGAGAAGGGCCCAAGAGACCCAGTACTTC.

The chain is built from TRBV6-6 and TRBJ1-2, with TRBD1 identical over 9 bases. V shed 0 bases and J 8 bases; nucleotides not matched to a gene: 7. The CDR3 spans 15 residues. The germline V gene encodes CDR1 MNHNY and CDR2 SVGAGI (reference sequence). CDR3 bases: TGTGCCAGCAGTTACTCCGGGACAGGGTTTGAAGGCTACACCTTC. Protein sequence: CASSYSGTGFEGYTF.

The chain joins TRBV6-5 to TRBJ2-7, with a tentative D call TRBD1 (5 bases). Germline values: CDR1 MNHEY, CDR2 SVGAGI. V lost 7 bases and J 6 bases, leaving 16 bases between the germline ends. The CDR3 covers 13 residues. The CDR3 region has the DNA TGTGCCAGCACCCCACCTCAGGGCGGCGAGCAGTACTTC. It yields the protein CASTPPQGGEQYF.

This chain links TRBV7-2 with TRBJ1-5, with 10 bases identical to TRBD1. The V and J ends lost 5 bases and 6 bases, in that order; junction bases with no gene match: 4. Germline CDR1 SGHTA, CDR2 FQGNSA. The CDR3 has 14 amino acids. DNA for the CDR3: TGTGCCAGCAGCCCGGGGACAGGGGCTCAGCCCCAGCATTTT. This sequence encodes CASSPGTGAQPQHF.

The chain has TRBV6-5 and TRBJ1-2, with TRBD1 matching over 7 bases. CDR1 MNHEY and CDR2 SVGAGI come from the germline V gene. Trimming removed 4 bases from V and 8 bases from J; junction bases left unmatched: 4. CDR3 length: 12 residues. This chain's CDR3 is CASSWDSSGYTF. The CDR3 DNA is TGTGCCAGCAGTTGGGACAGCTCGGGCTACACCTTC.

The J gene is TRBJ2-1, the V gene TRBV29-1, with D perhaps TRBD1 (5 bases). Germline CDR1 is SQVTM and CDR2 is ANQGSEA. Deletions cut 2 bases from V and 10 bases from J, with 12 bases between. This CDR3 is 12 amino acids long. CDR3 amino acids: CSVEQGIDEQFF. CDR3 nucleotide sequence: TGCAGCGTTGAACAGGGTATCGACGAGCAGTTCTTC.